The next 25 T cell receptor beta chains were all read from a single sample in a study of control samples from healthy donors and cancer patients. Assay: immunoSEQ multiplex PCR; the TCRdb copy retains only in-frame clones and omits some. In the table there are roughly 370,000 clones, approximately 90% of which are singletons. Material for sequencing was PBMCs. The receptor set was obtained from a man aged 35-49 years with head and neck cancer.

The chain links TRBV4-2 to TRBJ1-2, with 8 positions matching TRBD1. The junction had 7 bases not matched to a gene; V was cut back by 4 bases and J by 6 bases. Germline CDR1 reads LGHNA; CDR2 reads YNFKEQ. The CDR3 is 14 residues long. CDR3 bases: TGTGCCAGCAGCCCCCCGACAGGGGTCCATGGCTACACCTTC. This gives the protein CASSPPTGVHGYTF.

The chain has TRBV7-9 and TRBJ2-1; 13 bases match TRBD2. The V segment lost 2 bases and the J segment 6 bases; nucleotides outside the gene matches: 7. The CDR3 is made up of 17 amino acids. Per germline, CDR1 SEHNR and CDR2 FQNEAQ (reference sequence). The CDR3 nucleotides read TGTGCCAGCAGCTTAACTAGCGGGAGGGCTGTTAGCAATGAGCAGTTCTTC. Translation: CASSLTSGRAVSNEQFF. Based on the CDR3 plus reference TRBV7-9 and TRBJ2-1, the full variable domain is DTGVSQNPRHKITKRGQNVTFRCDPISEHNRLYWYRQTLGQGPEFLTYFQNEAQLEKSRLLSDRFSAERPKGSFSTLEIQRTEQGDSAMYLCASSLTSGRAVSNEQFFGPGTRLTVL.

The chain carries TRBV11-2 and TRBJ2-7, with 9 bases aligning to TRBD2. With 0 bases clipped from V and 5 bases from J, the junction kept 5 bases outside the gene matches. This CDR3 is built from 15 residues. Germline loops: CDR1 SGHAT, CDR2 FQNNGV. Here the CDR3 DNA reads TGTGCCAGCAGCTTAGAGCGGGGGGGCACCCACGAGCAGTACTTC. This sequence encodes CASSLERGGTHEQYF. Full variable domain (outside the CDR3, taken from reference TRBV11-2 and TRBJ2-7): EAGVAQSPRYKIIEKRQSVAFWCNPISGHATLYWYQQILGQGPKLLIQFQNNGVVDDSQLPKDRFSAERLKGVDSTLKIQPAKLEDSAVYLCASSLERGGTHEQYFGPGTRLTVT.

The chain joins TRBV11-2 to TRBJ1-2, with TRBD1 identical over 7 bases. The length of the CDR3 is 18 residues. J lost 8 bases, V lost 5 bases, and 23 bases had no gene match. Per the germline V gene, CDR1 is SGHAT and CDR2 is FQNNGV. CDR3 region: CASSPGLSDRLNYGGYTF. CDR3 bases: TGTGCCAGCAGCCCAGGTCTATCGGACAGGCTCAACTATGGAGGCTACACCTTC.

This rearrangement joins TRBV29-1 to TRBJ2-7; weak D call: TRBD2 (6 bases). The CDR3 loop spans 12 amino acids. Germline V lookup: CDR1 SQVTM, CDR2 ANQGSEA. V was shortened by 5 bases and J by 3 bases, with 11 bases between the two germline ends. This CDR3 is CSVIRGNYEQYF. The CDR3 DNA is TGCAGCGTTATCCGGGGGAACTACGAGCAGTACTTC.

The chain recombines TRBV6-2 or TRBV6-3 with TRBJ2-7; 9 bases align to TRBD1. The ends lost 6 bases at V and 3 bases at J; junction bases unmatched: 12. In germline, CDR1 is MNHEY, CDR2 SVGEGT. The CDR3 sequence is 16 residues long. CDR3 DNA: TGTGCCAGCAGCGGACCCCGGACAGGGGAAGGCTACGAGCAGTACTTC. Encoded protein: CASSGPRTGEGYEQYF.

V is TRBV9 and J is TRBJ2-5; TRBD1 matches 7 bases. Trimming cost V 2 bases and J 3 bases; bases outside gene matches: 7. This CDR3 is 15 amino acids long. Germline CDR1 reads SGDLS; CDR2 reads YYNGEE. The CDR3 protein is CASSVQGVIEETQYF. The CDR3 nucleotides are TGTGCCAGCAGCGTGCAGGGGGTAATTGAAGAGACCCAGTACTTC.

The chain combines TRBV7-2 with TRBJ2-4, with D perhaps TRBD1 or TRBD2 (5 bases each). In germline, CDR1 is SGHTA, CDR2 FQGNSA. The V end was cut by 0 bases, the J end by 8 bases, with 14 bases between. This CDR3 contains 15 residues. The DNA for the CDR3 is TGTGCCAGCAGCTTAGCCCCAGGGCCCGGGGACATTCAGTACTTC. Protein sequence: CASSLAPGPGDIQYF.

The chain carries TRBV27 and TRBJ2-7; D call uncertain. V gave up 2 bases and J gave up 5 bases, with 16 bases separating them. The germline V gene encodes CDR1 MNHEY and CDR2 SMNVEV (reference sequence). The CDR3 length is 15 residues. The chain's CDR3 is CASSLGWTSNHEQYF. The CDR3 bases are TGTGCCAGCAGTTTAGGGTGGACCTCAAACCACGAGCAGTACTTC.

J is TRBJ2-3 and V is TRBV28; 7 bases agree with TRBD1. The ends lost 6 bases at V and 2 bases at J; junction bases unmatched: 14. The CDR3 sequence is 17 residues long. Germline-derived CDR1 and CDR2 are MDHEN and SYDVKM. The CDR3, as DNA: TGTGCCAGCAGCTCTAGCCTATTAGGGGGCGACACAGATACGCAGTATTTT. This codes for CASSSSLLGGDTDTQYF. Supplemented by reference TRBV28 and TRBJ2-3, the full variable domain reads DVKVTQSSRYLVKRTGEKVFLECVQDMDHENMFWYRQDPGLGLRLIYFSYDVKMKEKGDIPEGYSVSREKKERFSLILESASTNQTSMYLCASSSSLLGGDTDTQYFGPGTRLTVL.

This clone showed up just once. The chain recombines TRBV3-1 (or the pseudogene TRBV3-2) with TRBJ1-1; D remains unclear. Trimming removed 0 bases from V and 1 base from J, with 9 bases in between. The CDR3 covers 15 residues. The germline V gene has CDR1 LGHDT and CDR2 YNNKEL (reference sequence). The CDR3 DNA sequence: TGTGCCAGCAGCCAAGAGTTGGCAAAGAACACTGAAGCTTTCTTT. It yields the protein CASSQELAKNTEAFF.

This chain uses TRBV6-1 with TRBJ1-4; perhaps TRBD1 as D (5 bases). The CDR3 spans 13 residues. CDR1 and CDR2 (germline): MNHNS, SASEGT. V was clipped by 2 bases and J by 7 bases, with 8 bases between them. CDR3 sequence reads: CASSESGAEKLFF. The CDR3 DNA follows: TGTGCCAGCAGTGAAAGTGGGGCTGAAAAACTGTTTTTT.

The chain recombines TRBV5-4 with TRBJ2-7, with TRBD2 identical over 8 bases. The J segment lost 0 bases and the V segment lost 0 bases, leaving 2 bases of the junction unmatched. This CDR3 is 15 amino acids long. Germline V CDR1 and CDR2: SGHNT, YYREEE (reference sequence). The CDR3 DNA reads TGTGCCAGCAGCTTGGACGGGGGGGGCTCCTACGAGCAGTACTTC. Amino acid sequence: CASSLDGGGSYEQYF.

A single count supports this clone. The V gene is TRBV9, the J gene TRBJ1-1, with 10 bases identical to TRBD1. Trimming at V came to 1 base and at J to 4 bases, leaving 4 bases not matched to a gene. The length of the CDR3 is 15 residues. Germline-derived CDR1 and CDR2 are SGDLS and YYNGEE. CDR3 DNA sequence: TGTGCCAGCAGCGTATGGGGGACAGGGGTCACTGAAGCTTTCTTT. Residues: CASSVWGTGVTEAFF.

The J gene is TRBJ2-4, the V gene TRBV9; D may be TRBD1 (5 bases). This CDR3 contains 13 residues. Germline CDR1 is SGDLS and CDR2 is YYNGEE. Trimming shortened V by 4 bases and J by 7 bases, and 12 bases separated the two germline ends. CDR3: CASSPRQFNIQYF. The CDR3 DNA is TGTGCCAGCAGCCCTAGACAGTTCAACATTCAGTACTTC. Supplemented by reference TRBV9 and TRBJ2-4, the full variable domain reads DSGVTQTPKHLITATGQRVTLRCSPRSGDLSVYWYQQSLDQGLQFLIQYYNGEERAKGNILERFSAQQFPDLHSELNLSSLELGDSALYFCASSPRQFNIQYFGAGTRLSVL.

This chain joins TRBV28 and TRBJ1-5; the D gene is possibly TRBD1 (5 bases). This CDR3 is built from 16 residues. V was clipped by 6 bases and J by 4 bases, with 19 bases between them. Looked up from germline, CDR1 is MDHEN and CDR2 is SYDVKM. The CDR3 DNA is TGTGCCAGCAGGGATCGGGGATATGGGGCAAATCAGCCCCAGCATTTT. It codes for CASRDRGYGANQPQHF. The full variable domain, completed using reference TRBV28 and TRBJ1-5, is DVKVTQSSRYLVKRTGEKVFLECVQDMDHENMFWYRQDPGLGLRLIYFSYDVKMKEKGDIPEGYSVSREKKERFSLILESASTNQTSMYLCASRDRGYGANQPQHFGDGTRLSIL.

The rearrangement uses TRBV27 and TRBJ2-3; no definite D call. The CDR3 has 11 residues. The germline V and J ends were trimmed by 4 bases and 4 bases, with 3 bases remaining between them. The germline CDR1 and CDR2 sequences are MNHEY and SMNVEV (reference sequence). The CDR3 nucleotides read TGTGCCAGCAGTTGGTCAGATACGCAGTATTTT. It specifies CASSWSDTQYF.

The chain's CDR3 is CASSGETLREQYF. DNA for the CDR3: TGCGCCAGCAGCGGGGAAACTCTACGCGAGCAGTACTTC. This chain joins TRBV5-1 and TRBJ2-7, with D uncertain. Germline-derived CDR1 and CDR2 are SGHRS and YFSETQ. Deletions cut 4 bases from V and 6 bases from J, with 14 bases between. The CDR3 sequence is 13 residues long. Combining the CDR3 with reference TRBV5-1 and TRBJ2-7 gives the whole variable domain KAGVTQTPRYLIKTRGQQVTLSCSPISGHRSVSWYQQTPGQGLQFLFEYFSETQRNKGNFPGRFSGRQFSNSRSEMNVSTLELGDSALYLCASSGETLREQYFGPGTRLTVT.

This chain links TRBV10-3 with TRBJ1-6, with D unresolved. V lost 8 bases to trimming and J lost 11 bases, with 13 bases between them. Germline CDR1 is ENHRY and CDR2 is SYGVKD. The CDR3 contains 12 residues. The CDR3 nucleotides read TGTGCCATCGGGTCCTTCGAAACACCCCTCCACTTT. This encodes CAIGSFETPLHF.

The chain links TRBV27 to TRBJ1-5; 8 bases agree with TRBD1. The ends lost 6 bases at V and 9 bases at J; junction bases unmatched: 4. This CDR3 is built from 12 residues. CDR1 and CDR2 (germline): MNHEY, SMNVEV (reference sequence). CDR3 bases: TGTGCCAGCAGGACAGGGGCCCGGCCCCAGCATTTT. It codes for CASRTGARPQHF.

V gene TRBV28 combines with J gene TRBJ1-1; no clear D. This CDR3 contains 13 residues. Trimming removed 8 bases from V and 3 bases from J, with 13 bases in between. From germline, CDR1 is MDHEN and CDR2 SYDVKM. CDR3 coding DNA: TGTGCCAGCTCGAAACGGTTGGACACTGAAGCTTTCTTT. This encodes CASSKRLDTEAFF.

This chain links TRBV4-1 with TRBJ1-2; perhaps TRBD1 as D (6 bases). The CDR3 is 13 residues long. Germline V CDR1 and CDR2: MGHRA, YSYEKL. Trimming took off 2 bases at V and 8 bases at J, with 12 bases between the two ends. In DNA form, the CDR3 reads TGCGCCAGCAGCCAAAGGGGGGCTTGGGGCTACACCTTC. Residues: CASSQRGAWGYTF.

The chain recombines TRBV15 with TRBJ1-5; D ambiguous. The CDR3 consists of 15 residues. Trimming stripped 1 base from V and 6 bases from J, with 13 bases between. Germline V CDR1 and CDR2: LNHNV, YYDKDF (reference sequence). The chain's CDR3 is CATSRGGSGLQPQHF. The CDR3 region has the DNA TGTGCCACCAGCAGAGGTGGGTCGGGTCTTCAGCCCCAGCATTTT.

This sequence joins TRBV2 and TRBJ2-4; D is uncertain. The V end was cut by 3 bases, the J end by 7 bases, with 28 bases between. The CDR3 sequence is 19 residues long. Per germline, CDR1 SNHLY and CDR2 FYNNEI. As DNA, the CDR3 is TGTGCCAGCAGTGATCTAGGTAATCGATGGGGATCAGATAAGAACATTCAGTACTTC. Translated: CASSDLGNRWGSDKNIQYF.

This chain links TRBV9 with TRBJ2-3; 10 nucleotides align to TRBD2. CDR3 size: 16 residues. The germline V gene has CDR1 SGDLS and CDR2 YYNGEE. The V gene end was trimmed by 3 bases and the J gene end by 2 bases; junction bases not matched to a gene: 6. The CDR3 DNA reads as TGTGCCAGCAGCGCGTTACTAGCGGGGTTCACAGATACGCAGTATTTT. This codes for CASSALLAGFTDTQYF.